This is a list of T cell receptor beta chains from one sample in a study of TIL therapy for anti-PD-1-resistant metastatic lung cancer. Clones were read by immunoSEQ multiplex PCR, and TCRdb kept only the in-frame ones, dropping some. The sample lists some 60,000 clones, 73% occurring once. The input for sequencing was blood, taken at baseline. The receptors come from a person aged 25 to 79 with non-small cell lung cancer. The CDR3 runs from the conserved cysteine through the conserved F or W. A D gene is named only where the DNA matches it firmly. Expanded clones are given a class, and other clones once, few, many or no size at all.

>TRBD2|TRBV7-7|TRBJ2-1|-
CASSFGTSGYNEQFF
TGTGCTAGCAGCTTTGGGACTAGCGGTTACAATGAGCAGTTCTTC
>-|TRBV6-6|TRBJ1-2|-
CASQGNYGYTF
TGTGCCAGCCAAGGGAACTATGGCTACACCTTC
>-|TRBV5-6|TRBJ2-6|-
CASSLIRYSGANVLTF
TGTGCCAGCAGCTTGATCAGATACTCTGGGGCCAACGTCCTGACTTTC
>-|TRBV15|TRBJ1-1|-
CATSVRGLYTEAFF
TGTGCCACCAGCGTCAGGGGCCTTTACACTGAAGCTTTCTTT
>-|TRBV19|TRBJ2-3|few
CASSNQGTDTQYF
TGTGCCAGTAGTAACCAGGGCACAGATACGCAGTATTTT
>TRBD1|TRBV28|TRBJ1-4|few
CASSSSGTGDEKLFF
TGTGCCAGCAGTTCCTCCGGGACAGGGGATGAAAAACTGTTTTTT
>TRBD1|TRBV29-1|TRBJ1-2|-
CSVGSGTVYGYTF
TGCAGCGTTGGGTCCGGGACAGTCTATGGCTACACCTTC
>TRBD1|TRBV6-5|TRBJ1-5|-
CASTGTASNQPQHF
TGTGCCAGCACCGGGACAGCCAGCAATCAGCCCCAGCATTTT
>-|TRBV6-5|TRBJ2-1|-
CASSYPASGNEQFF
TGTGCCAGCAGTTACCCCGCCTCGGGTAATGAGCAGTTCTTC
>TRBD1|TRBV29-1|TRBJ1-1|few
CSVGDRATEAFF
TGCAGCGTTGGGGACAGGGCCACTGAAGCTTTCTTT
>-|TRBV7-2|TRBJ1-5|-
CASSLSSTGVGQPQHF
TGTGCCAGCAGCTTAAGCTCCACGGGGGTGGGTCAGCCCCAGCATTTT
>TRBD1|TRBV5-1|TRBJ1-4|-
CASSLQGAANEKLFF
TGCGCCAGCAGTCTCCAGGGGGCTGCAAATGAAAAACTGTTTTTT
>-|TRBV5-1|TRBJ1-2|-
CASTESLGGDYGYTF
TGCGCCAGTACCGAGTCCCTAGGGGGGGACTATGGCTACACCTTC
>TRBD1|TRBV7-9|TRBJ1-6|few
CASSGRQGRDSPLHF
TGTGCCAGCAGCGGCCGACAGGGACGGGATTCACCCCTCCACTTT
>TRBD1|TRBV18|TRBJ1-2|-
CASSPENTGGDGYTF
TGTGCCAGCTCACCCGAGAATACAGGGGGGGATGGCTACACCTTC
>-|TRBV5-1|TRBJ2-3|-
CASSLLVLTDTQYF
TGCGCCAGCAGCTTGTTGGTCCTCACAGATACGCAGTATTTT
>-|TRBV28|TRBJ1-3|-
CASSLFPGSHSGNTIYF
TGTGCCAGCAGTTTATTCCCAGGGAGCCACTCTGGAAACACCATATATTTT
>-|TRBV27|TRBJ2-7|few
CASSEVHRVGYEQYF
TGTGCCAGCAGCGAAGTTCACAGGGTCGGGTACGAGCAGTACTTC
>-|TRBV11-3|TRBJ1-1|-
CASSLGGVLNTEAFF
TGTGCCAGCAGCTTAGGTGGGGTCTTGAACACTGAAGCTTTCTTT
>TRBD2|TRBV7-2|TRBJ2-3|-
CASSLAGLAETDTQYF
TGTGCCAGCAGCTTAGCGGGACTAGCGGAGACAGATACGCAGTATTTT
>-|TRBV6-6|TRBJ1-5|-
CATQITGEGQPQHF
TGTGCCACCCAAATAACGGGGGAGGGGCAGCCCCAGCATTTT
>-|TRBV19|TRBJ1-4|-
CASSIWLGTNEKLFF
TGTGCCAGTAGTATTTGGTTGGGAACTAATGAAAAACTGTTTTTT
>-|TRBV7-6|TRBJ2-5|-
CASSRRAGYQETQYF
TGTGCCAGCAGCCGCCGGGCAGGCTACCAAGAGACCCAGTACTTC
>TRBD2|TRBV29-1|TRBJ2-7|-
CSVEVLLAGGGSYEQYF
TGCAGCGTTGAAGTCCTACTAGCGGGAGGGGGCTCCTACGAGCAGTACTTC
>-|TRBV28|TRBJ1-6|-
CASSSSSYNSPLHF
TGTGCCAGCAGTTCCAGCTCCTATAATTCACCCCTCCACTTT
>-|TRBV5-1|TRBJ2-1|-
CASSLETRSGNEQFF
TGCGCCAGCAGCTTGGAAACTAGATCAGGGAATGAGCAGTTCTTC
>-|TRBV28|TRBJ1-1|-
CASSRSEGSEAFF
TGTGCCAGCAGTCGCAGTGAAGGCAGTGAAGCTTTCTTT
>TRBD1|TRBV4-2|TRBJ2-7|-
CASSLLTGQLGGYEQYF
TGTGCCAGCAGCCTATTGACGGGACAGCTAGGTGGCTACGAGCAGTACTTC
>-|TRBV14|TRBJ2-3|-
CASSQDLGRADTQYF
TGTGCCAGCAGCCAAGATCTAGGGCGGGCAGATACGCAGTATTTT
>-|TRBV19|TRBJ1-5|-
CASSIDAGMFLGRHQPQHF
TGTGCCAGTAGTATAGATGCAGGGATGTTCTTGGGCCGGCATCAGCCCCAGCATTTT
>-|TRBV9|TRBJ2-7|once
CASSVGLLGSNEQYF
TGTGCCAGCAGCGTAGGGTTGTTGGGTTCCAACGAGCAGTACTTC
>TRBD1|TRBV30|TRBJ2-2|-
CAWTQGAGTGELFF
TGTGCCTGGACCCAGGGGGCGGGGACCGGGGAGCTGTTTTTT
>-|TRBV27|TRBJ1-1|-
CASSLARNTEAFF
TGTGCCAGCAGTTTAGCAAGGAACACTGAAGCTTTCTTT
>-|TRBV7-2|TRBJ1-1|-
CASSLELGTAFF
TGTGCCAGCAGCTTAGAGCTCGGAACGGCTTTCTTT
>-|TRBV7-9|TRBJ1-5|many
CASSLGQNQPQHF
TGTGCCAGCAGCTTAGGACAGAATCAGCCCCAGCATTTT
>TRBD1|TRBV5-1|TRBJ1-5|-
CASSPGTGHNQPQHF
TGCGCCAGCAGCCCCGGGACAGGACACAATCAGCCCCAGCATTTT
>TRBD1|TRBV15|TRBJ1-4|-
CATSLYRRDRRSLFF
TGTGCCACTAGCCTTTACCGCCGGGACAGGCGCTCACTGTTTTTT
>TRBD1|TRBV11-2|TRBJ1-1|-
CASSNGQGWAEAFF
TGTGCCAGCAGCAACGGACAGGGATGGGCTGAAGCTTTCTTT
>TRBD2|TRBV10-3|TRBJ2-2|-
CAITAGGLAGELFF
TGTGCCATCACGGCGGGGGGCCTTGCCGGGGAGCTGTTTTTT
>-|TRBV12-5|TRBJ2-1|-
CASGLAAGAQFF
TGTGCTAGTGGTTTGGCCGCAGGGGCGCAGTTCTTC